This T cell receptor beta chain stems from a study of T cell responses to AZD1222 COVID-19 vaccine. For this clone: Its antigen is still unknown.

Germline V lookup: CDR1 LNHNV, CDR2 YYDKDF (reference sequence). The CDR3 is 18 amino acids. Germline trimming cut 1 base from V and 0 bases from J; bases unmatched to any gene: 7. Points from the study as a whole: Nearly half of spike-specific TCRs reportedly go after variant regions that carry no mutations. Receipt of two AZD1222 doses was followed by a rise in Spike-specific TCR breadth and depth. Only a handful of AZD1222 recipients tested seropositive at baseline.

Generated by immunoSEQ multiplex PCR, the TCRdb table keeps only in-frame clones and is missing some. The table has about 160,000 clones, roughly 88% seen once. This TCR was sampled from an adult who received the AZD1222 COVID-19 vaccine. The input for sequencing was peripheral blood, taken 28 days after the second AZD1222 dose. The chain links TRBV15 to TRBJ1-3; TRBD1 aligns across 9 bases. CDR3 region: CATSRGVTGGYSGNTIYF. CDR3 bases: TGTGCCACCAGCAGAGGGGTGACAGGGGGTTACTCTGGAAACACCATATATTTT.